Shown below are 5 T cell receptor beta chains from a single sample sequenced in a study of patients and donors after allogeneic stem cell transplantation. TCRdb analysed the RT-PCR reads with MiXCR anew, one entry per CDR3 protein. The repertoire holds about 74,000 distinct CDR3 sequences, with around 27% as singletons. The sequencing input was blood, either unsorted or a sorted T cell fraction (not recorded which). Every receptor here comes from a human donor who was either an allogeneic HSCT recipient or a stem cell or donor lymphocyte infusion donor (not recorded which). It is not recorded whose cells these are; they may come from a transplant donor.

CDR3 bases: TGTGCCAGCAGTTTTGGTGCCAGAAGCACAGATACGCAGTATTTT. Translation: CASSFGARSTDTQYF. The chain couples TRBV12-3 or TRBV12-4 to TRBJ2-3, with D unresolved. Trimming cost V 3 bases and J 0 bases, with 10 bases left between them. The CDR3 consists of 15 residues.

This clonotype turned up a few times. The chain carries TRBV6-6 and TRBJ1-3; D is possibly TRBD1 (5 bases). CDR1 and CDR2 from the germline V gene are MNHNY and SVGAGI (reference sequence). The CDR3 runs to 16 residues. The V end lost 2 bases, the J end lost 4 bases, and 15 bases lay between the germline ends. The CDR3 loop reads CASSYGAASTGNTIYF. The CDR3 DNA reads TGTGCCAGCAGTTACGGGGCGGCCTCAACCGGAAACACCATATATTTT.

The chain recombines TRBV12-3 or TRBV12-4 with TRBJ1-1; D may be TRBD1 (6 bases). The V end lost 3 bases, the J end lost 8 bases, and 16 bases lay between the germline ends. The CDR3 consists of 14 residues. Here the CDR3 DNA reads TGTGCCAGCAGTTTTTGGGGGCGTCAAGAGGAAGCTTTCTTT. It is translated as CASSFWGRQEEAFF.

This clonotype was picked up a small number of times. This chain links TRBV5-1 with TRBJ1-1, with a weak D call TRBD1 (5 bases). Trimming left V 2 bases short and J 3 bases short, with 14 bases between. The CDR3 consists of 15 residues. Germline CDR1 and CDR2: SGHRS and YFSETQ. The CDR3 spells CASSFIRGSDTEAFF. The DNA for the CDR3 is TGCGCCAGCAGCTTCATCCGGGGCTCTGACACTGAAGCTTTCTTT.

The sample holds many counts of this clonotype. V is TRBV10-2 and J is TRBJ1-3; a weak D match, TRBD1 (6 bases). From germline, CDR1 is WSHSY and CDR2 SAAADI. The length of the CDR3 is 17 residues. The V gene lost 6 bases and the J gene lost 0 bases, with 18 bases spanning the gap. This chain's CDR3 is CASSLGGGLSSGNTIYF. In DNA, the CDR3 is TGCGCCAGCAGCTTAGGGGGGGGCTTAAGCTCTGGAAACACCATATATTTT.